This TCR beta chain was obtained from a study of T cell clonality in common variable immunodeficiency. This table comes from immunoSEQ multiplex PCR, and its TCRdb copy is limited to in-frame clones, with some not included. This sample includes about 35,000 clones with no singletons; its ten biggest clones take up 9.5%. This clone has more than one count but fewer than ten. The read falls 3 residues short of the CDR3 end, and the missing part is taken from the germline J gene. Germline loops: CDR1 SGHTA, CDR2 FQGNSA. The CDR3 is made up of 14 amino acids. Trimming removed 4 bases at V and 1 base at J, with 10 bases between. Blood samples were heparinized, roughly 5 to 9 ml per donor.

The origin of this receptor is a person aged 18 to 70 in good health. This chain joins TRBV7-2 and TRBJ2-5; no definite D call. The sequenced sample was peripheral blood mononuclear cells. Incomplete CDR3 DNA: TGTGCCAGCAGCTCCCTGTCGGTCCAAGAGACC. Its protein product is CASSSLSVQET. The whole CDR3 protein is CASSSLSVQETQYF.